The rows below give T cell receptor beta chains drawn from one sample of a study of control samples from healthy donors and cancer patients. Libraries were prepared by immunoSEQ multiplex PCR; TCRdb keeps only in-frame clonotypes and omits some of them. This table has 150,000 to 200,000 clones, around 90% appearing once. The specimen sequenced was blood. The receptors come from a man aged 30-40 years in good health. Both conserved end residues are part of each CDR3. The D gene is left open where the match is weak. Clone size appears in some rows only: once, few, many, or a class for an expanded clone.

.	TRBV10-1	TRBJ1-5	.	CASSEQPQHF	TGCGCCAGCAGTGAACAGCCCCAGCATTTT
.	TRBV7-9	TRBJ2-5	.	CASSRNRETQYF	TGTGCCAGCAGCCGGAACAGGGAGACCCAGTACTTC
.	TRBV7-9	TRBJ1-1	.	CASSLVNTEAFF	TGTGCCAGCAGCTTAGTGAACACTGAAGCTTTCTTT
TRBD1	TRBV3-1/TRBV3-2	TRBJ1-1	once	CASSQVGQGLGEAFF	TGTGCCAGCAGCCAAGTAGGACAGGGGCTCGGTGAAGCTTTCTTT
.	TRBV3-1/TRBV3-2	TRBJ2-3	.	CASSRRGAKDTQYF	TGTGCCAGCAGCCGCCGGGGGGCAAAAGATACGCAGTATTTT
.	TRBV4-1	TRBJ1-4	.	CASSRGMGTNEKLFF	TGCGCCAGCAGCCGGGGGATGGGGACTAATGAAAAACTGTTTTTT
.	TRBV6-4	TRBJ2-2	.	CASSAGEDTGELFF	TGTGCCAGCAGCGCAGGGGAAGACACCGGGGAGCTGTTTTTT
TRBD1	TRBV7-9	TRBJ1-5	.	CASSTGTERYSNQPQHF	TGTGCCAGCAGCACAGGGACAGAACGATATAGCAATCAGCCCCAGCATTTT
TRBD1	TRBV2	TRBJ1-2	.	CASNGLRDRDYGYTF	TGTGCCAGCAACGGACTCCGGGACAGGGACTATGGCTACACCTTC
.	TRBV5-1	TRBJ2-7	.	CASSYSGTVPTGEQYF	TGCGCCAGCAGCTACAGCGGGACAGTCCCGACGGGGGAGCAGTACTTC
.	TRBV27	TRBJ1-6	.	CASSLIAAVNSPLHF	TGTGCCAGCAGTTTAATAGCAGCCGTTAATTCACCCCTCCACTTT
.	TRBV12-5	TRBJ1-2	.	CASGLPALGYGYTF	TGTGCTAGTGGCCTACCCGCTCTAGGCTATGGCTACACCTTC
.	TRBV5-1	TRBJ2-3	.	CASSFQGTDTQYF	TGCGCCAGCAGCTTCCAAGGCACAGATACGCAGTATTTT
.	TRBV7-9	TRBJ2-7	.	CASSPDNEQYF	TGTGCCAGCAGCCCCGACAACGAGCAGTACTTC
.	TRBV9	TRBJ2-3	.	CASSARGESTDTQYF	TGTGCCAGCAGCGCTCGCGGGGAAAGCACAGATACGCAGTATTTT
.	TRBV29-1	TRBJ1-2	.	CSVVIWGGKNTAYTF	TGCAGCGTTGTTATCTGGGGTGGCAAGAACACGGCTTACACCTTC
.	TRBV6-2/TRBV6-3	TRBJ2-7	once	CASSLGRLEGYEQYF	TGTGCCAGCAGTCTTGGGAGACTCGAGGGCTACGAGCAGTACTTC
.	TRBV12-3/TRBV12-4	TRBJ2-2	.	CASSLFRSGELFF	TGTGCCAGCAGTTTATTCCGGTCCGGGGAGCTGTTTTTT
.	TRBV6-5	TRBJ2-5	.	CASSYLEGETQYF	TGTGCCAGCAGTTACCTAGAGGGGGAGACCCAGTACTTC
.	TRBV3-1/TRBV3-2	TRBJ2-2	.	CASSQDQFPRGGTGELFF	TGTGCCAGCAGCCAAGATCAGTTCCCCAGGGGTGGCACCGGGGAGCTGTTTTTT
.	TRBV19	TRBJ1-5	.	CASSIAPLMRGNQPQHF	TGTGCCAGTAGTATAGCACCCCTAATGAGGGGCAATCAGCCCCAGCATTTT
.	TRBV7-2	TRBJ1-5	.	CASSRTAYSNQPQHF	TGTGCCAGCAGCCGGACAGCTTATAGCAATCAGCCCCAGCATTTT
.	TRBV12-3/TRBV12-4	TRBJ1-2	.	CASSLSTQYGYTF	TGTGCCAGCAGTTTGAGCACTCAGTATGGCTACACCTTC
.	TRBV5-1	TRBJ2-2	.	CASSATGELFF	TGCGCCAGCAGCGCTACCGGGGAGCTGTTTTTT
.	TRBV23-1	TRBJ1-6	.	CASSEAGRRSYNSPLHF	TGCGCCAGCAGCGAAGCAGGGAGGAGGTCCTATAATTCACCCCTCCACTTT
TRBD2	TRBV28	TRBJ2-1	.	CASSFSGRALDEQFF	TGTGCCAGCAGTTTTAGCGGGAGGGCCTTGGATGAGCAGTTCTTC
.	TRBV29-1	TRBJ1-1	.	CSAGNTEAFF	TGCAGCGCAGGGAACACTGAAGCTTTCTTT
.	TRBV28	TRBJ1-5	.	CASGPRNSNQPQHF	TGTGCCAGCGGGCCCCGAAATAGCAATCAGCCCCAGCATTTT
TRBD1	TRBV19	TRBJ1-6	.	CASRPPGQGNSPLHF	TGTGCCAGTAGGCCACCGGGACAGGGGAATTCACCCCTCCACTTT
TRBD2	TRBV7-8	TRBJ2-7	.	CASSSLAGDYEQYF	TGTGCCAGCAGCTCCCTAGCGGGGGACTACGAGCAGTACTTC
.	TRBV28	TRBJ2-6	few	CASSLLPGANVLTF	TGTGCCAGCAGTTTGCTCCCTGGGGCCAACGTCCTGACTTTC
.	TRBV3-1/TRBV3-2	TRBJ2-2	once	CASSPRTANTGELFF	TGTGCCAGCAGCCCTAGAACCGCGAACACCGGGGAGCTGTTTTTT
.	TRBV2	TRBJ2-2	.	CASSSSAGELFF	TGTGCCAGCAGTTCTTCTGCCGGGGAGCTGTTTTTT
TRBD1	TRBV27	TRBJ2-3	.	CASRRTGTDTQYF	TGTGCCAGCAGAAGGACAGGGACCGATACGCAGTATTTT
.	TRBV4-1	TRBJ1-1	.	CASSLHSGGMNTEAFF	TGCGCCAGCAGCCTCCACTCCGGGGGAATGAACACTGAAGCTTTCTTT
.	TRBV2	TRBJ1-3	.	CASSEKGLDGNTIYF	TGTGCCAGCAGTGAGAAGGGGCTGGATGGAAACACCATATATTTT
.	TRBV6-5	TRBJ1-6	.	CASSYSGRLNSPLHF	TGTGCCAGCAGTTACTCTGGACGGTTGAATTCACCCCTCCACTTT
.	TRBV2	TRBJ1-4	few	CASSGEERNEKLFF	TGTGCCAGCAGTGGGGAGGAACGGAATGAAAAACTGTTTTTT
.	TRBV9	TRBJ1-5	.	CASSVEFGQSNQPQHF	TGTGCCAGCAGCGTCGAATTCGGACAGAGCAATCAGCCCCAGCATTTT
.	TRBV29-1	TRBJ1-1	.	CSVHYGTGGTEAFF	TGCAGCGTTCATTACGGGACGGGAGGAACTGAAGCTTTCTTT
TRBD2	TRBV4-1	TRBJ2-1	.	CASSQGAGRERSNEQFF	TGCGCCAGCAGCCAAGGAGCGGGGCGGGAGCGGAGTAATGAGCAGTTCTTC
TRBD1	TRBV6-5	TRBJ1-5	.	CATRLTTGGRQPQHF	TGTGCCACTCGATTAACTACAGGGGGCAGACAGCCCCAGCATTTT
.	TRBV28	TRBJ2-7	.	CASSPTDRPGGREQYF	TGTGCCAGCAGTCCAACGGACAGGCCCGGGGGTCGGGAGCAGTACTTC
.	TRBV20-1	TRBJ1-5	few	CSASGEMTGSNQPQHF	TGCAGTGCTAGTGGTGAGATGACTGGAAGCAATCAGCCCCAGCATTTT
.	TRBV18	TRBJ2-3	.	CASSPPAVYSTDTQYF	TGTGCCAGCTCACCACCCGCGGTTTATAGCACAGATACGCAGTATTTT
.	TRBV6-5	TRBJ2-3	.	CASNLRAIDTQYF	TGCGCCAGCAACCTCAGAGCGATAGATACGCAGTATTTT
.	TRBV19	TRBJ2-5	.	CASSSTAGLETQYF	TGTGCCAGTAGTAGTACTGCAGGGTTAGAGACCCAGTACTTC
.	TRBV5-8	TRBJ1-5	.	CASSSGGGKGANQPQHF	TGTGCCAGCAGCTCTGGTGGGGGAAAAGGAGCCAATCAGCCCCAGCATTTT
.	TRBV5-1	TRBJ2-3	.	CASSLGQVTDTQYF	TGCGCCAGCAGCTTGGGACAGGTGACAGATACGCAGTATTTT
.	TRBV27	TRBJ1-5	.	CASSLSAEPYSNQPQHF	TGTGCCAGCAGTTTATCGGCTGAACCCTATAGCAATCAGCCCCAGCATTTT
.	TRBV4-2	TRBJ1-2	.	CASSQEGDFLNYGYTF	TGTGCCAGCAGCCAAGAAGGAGACTTCCTTAACTATGGCTACACCTTC
.	TRBV28	TRBJ1-2	.	CASSQFQSYGYTF	TGTGCCAGCAGCCAGTTTCAGTCCTATGGCTACACCTTC
.	TRBV28	TRBJ2-1	.	CASSLLGNEQFF	TGTGCCAGCAGTTTACTAGGCAATGAGCAGTTCTTC
.	TRBV5-5	TRBJ2-3	.	CASSTGQRSTDTQYF	TGTGCCAGCAGCACAGGACAGAGGAGCACAGATACGCAGTATTTT
.	TRBV12-3/TRBV12-4	TRBJ1-1	.	CASSLIRGLEAFF	TGTGCCAGCAGTTTGATCAGGGGATTAGAAGCTTTCTTT
TRBD1	TRBV2	TRBJ2-5	few	CAGRDRGILETQYF	TGTGCCGGCCGGGACAGGGGAATTTTAGAGACCCAGTACTTC
.	TRBV5-1	TRBJ2-2	once	CASSLTSKTTGELFF	TGCGCCAGCAGCTTGACTAGCAAGACCACCGGGGAGCTGTTTTTT